This T cell receptor beta chain was captured by sequencing in a study of blood T cell repertoires in COVID-19. On the study more broadly: Sites across the United States, Italy and Spain contributed samples from acute and convalescent COVID-19.

Germline V lookup: CDR1 MNHNS, CDR2 SASEGT. This CDR3 has 14 residues. V was pared by 2 bases and J by 3 bases, with 11 bases between. The protocol was immunoSEQ multiplex PCR, while the TCRdb copy is restricted to in-frame clones and leaves out a portion. The table has roughly 300,000 clones, around nine tenths seen once. Sequenced material: peripheral blood. This chain joins TRBV6-1 and TRBJ2-7; maybe TRBD1 (5 bases). The clonotype comes from a woman in her thirties with COVID-19, enrolled during active disease. DNA for the CDR3: TGTGCCAGCAGTGAATCAGGGAAGCGCTACGAGCAGTACGTC. The encoded protein is CASSESGKRYEQYV.